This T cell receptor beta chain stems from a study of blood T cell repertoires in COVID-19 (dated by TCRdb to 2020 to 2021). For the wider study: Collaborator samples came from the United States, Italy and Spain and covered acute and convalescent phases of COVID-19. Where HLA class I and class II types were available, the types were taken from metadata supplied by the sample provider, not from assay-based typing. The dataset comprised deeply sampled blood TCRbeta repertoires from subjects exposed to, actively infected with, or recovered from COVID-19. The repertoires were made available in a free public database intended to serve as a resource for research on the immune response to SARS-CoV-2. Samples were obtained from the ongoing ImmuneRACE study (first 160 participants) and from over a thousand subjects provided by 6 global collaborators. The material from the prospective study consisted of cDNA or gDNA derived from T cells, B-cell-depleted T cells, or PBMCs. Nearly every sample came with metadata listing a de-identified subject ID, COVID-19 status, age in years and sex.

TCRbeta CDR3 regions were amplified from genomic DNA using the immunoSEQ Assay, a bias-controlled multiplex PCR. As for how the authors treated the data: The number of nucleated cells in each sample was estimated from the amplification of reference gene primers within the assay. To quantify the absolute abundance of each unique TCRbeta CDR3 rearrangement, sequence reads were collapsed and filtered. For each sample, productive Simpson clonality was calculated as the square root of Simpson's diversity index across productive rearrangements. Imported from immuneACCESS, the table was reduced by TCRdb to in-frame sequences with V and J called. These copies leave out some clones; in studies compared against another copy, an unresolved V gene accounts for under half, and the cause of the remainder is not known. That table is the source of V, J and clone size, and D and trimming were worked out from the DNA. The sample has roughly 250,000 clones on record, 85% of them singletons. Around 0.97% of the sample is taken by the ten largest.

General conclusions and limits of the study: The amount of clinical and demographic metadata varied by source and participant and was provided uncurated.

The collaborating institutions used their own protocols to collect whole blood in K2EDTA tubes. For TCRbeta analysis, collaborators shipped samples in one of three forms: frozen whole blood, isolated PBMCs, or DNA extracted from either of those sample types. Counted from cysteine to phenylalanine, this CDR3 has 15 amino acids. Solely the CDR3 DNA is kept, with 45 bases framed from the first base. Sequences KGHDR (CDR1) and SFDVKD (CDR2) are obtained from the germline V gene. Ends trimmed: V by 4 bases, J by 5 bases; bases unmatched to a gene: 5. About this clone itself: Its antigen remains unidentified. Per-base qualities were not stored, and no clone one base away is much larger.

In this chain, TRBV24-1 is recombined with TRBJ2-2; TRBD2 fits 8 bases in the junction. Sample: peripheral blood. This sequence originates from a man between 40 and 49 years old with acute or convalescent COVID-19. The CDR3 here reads CATSEGGLGTGELFF. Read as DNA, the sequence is TGTGCCACCAGTGAGGGGGGACTAGGGACCGGGGAGCTGTTTTTT.